This T cell receptor beta chain was identified in a study of cytomegalovirus exposure and HLA in healthy donors. About the study: Samples from HLA-typed donors yielded 65 million to 90 million unique TCRs in an early data release.

General study findings and limits: The listing of 150 or so TCR beta chains classed them as cytomegalovirus-associated. The sole available immune exposure information was CMV serostatus.

Comment on this clone: Its antigen is unknown.

Looked up from germline, CDR1 is SGHNT and CDR2 is YENEEA. V dropped 5 bases and J dropped 9 bases, with 17 bases sitting between them. CDR3 length: 14 residues. PCR was performed using 60 Vbeta and 13 Jbeta primers. Clones were read by immunoSEQ multiplex PCR, and TCRdb kept only the in-frame ones, dropping some. This sample has about 110,000 clones, with roughly 74% found just once. The donors (healthy individuals) were bone marrow donors. This clonotype was sampled from a woman in her 30s in good health and CMV-seronegative. The material sequenced was PBMCs. The genes are TRBV11-3 and TRBJ2-1; perhaps TRBD1 as D (5 bases). The CDR3 DNA is TGTGCCAGCAGCCACAGGACGGCCGACGTTGAGCAGTTCTTC. This translates into CASSHRTADVEQFF.